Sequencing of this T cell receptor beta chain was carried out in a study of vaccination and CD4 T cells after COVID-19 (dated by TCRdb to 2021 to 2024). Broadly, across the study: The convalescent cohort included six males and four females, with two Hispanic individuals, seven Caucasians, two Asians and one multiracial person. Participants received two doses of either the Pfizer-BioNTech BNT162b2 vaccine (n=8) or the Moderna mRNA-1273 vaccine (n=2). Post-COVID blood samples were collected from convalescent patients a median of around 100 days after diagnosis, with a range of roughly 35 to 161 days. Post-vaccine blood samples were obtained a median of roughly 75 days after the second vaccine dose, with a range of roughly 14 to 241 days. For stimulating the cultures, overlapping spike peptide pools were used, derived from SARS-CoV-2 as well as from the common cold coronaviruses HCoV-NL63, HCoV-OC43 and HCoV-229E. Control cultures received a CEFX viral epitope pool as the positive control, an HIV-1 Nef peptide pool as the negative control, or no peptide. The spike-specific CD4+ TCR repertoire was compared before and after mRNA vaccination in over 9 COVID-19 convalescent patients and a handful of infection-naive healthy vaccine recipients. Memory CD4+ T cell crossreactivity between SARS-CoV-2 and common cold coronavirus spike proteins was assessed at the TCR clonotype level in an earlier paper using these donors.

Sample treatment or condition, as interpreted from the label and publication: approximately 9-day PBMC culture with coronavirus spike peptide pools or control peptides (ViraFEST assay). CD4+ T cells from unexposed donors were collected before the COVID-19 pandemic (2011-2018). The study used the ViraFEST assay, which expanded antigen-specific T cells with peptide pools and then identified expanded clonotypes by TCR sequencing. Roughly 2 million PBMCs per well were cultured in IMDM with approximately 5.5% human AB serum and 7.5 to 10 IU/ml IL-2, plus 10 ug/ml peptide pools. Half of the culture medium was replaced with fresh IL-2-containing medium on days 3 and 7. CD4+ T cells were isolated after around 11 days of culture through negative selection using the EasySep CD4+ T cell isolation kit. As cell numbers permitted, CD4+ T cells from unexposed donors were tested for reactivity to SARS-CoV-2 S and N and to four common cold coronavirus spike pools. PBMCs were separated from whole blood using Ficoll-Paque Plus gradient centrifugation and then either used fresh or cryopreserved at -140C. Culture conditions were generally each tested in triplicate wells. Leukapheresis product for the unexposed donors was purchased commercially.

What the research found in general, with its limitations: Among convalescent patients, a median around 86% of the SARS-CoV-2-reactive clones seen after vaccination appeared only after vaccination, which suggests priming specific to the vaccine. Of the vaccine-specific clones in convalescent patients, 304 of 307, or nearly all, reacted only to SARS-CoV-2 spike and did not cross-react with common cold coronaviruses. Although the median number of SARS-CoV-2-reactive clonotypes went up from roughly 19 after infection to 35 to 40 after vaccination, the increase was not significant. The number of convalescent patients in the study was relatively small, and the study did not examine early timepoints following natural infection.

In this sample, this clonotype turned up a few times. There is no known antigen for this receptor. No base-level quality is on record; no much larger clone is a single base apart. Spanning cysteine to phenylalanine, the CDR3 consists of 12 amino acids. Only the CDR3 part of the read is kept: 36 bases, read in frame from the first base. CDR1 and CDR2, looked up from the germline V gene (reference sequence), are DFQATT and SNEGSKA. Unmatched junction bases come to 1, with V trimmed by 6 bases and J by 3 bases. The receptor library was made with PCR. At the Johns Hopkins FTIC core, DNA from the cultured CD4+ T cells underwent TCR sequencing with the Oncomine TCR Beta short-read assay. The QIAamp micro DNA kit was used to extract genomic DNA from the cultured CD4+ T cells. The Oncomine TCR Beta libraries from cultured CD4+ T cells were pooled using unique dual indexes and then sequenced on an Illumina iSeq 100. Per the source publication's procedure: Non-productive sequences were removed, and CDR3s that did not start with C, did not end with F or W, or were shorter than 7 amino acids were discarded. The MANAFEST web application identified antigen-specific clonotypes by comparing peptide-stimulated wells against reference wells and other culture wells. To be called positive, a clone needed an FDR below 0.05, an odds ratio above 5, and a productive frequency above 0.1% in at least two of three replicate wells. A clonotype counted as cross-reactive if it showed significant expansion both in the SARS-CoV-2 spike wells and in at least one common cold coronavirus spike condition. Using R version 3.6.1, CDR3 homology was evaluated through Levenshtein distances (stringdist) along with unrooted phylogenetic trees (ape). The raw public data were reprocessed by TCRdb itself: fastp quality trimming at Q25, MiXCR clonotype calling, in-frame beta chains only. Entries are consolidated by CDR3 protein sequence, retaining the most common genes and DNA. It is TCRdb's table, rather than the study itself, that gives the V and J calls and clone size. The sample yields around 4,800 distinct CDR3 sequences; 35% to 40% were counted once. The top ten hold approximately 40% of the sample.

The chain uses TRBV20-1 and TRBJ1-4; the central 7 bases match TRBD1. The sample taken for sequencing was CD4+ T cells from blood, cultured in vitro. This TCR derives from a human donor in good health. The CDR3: CSATGANEKLFF. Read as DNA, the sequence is TGCAGTGCCACAGGGGCTAATGAAAAACTGTTTTTT.